What follows describes a single T cell receptor beta chain. Its antigen is not identified. The primer mix had 60 Vbeta and 13 Jbeta primers. This table comes from immunoSEQ multiplex PCR, and its TCRdb copy is limited to in-frame clones, with some not included. The sample yields 130,000 or so clones, 87% seen once. This sample is drawn from a study of cytomegalovirus exposure and HLA in healthy donors. Trimming cost V 6 bases and J 5 bases; bases outside gene matches: 11. Looked up from germline, CDR1 is SGHAT and CDR2 is FQNNGV. The CDR3 is 16 residues long. Notes on the study in general: What was likely a sequencing artifact was a cluster of highly shared sequence variants. A later analysis showed that HLA-associated TCR beta chains had undergone more clonal expansion than equally common others.

This receptor was identified in a woman in her 30s in good health and CMV-seronegative. Input material: PBMCs. The chain couples TRBV11-2 to TRBJ2-5; TRBD2 matches at 11 bases. The CDR3 bases are TGTGCCAGCAGTGAACTAGCGGGAGCTGGAGGGGAGACCCAGTACTTC. Translated: CASSELAGAGGETQYF.